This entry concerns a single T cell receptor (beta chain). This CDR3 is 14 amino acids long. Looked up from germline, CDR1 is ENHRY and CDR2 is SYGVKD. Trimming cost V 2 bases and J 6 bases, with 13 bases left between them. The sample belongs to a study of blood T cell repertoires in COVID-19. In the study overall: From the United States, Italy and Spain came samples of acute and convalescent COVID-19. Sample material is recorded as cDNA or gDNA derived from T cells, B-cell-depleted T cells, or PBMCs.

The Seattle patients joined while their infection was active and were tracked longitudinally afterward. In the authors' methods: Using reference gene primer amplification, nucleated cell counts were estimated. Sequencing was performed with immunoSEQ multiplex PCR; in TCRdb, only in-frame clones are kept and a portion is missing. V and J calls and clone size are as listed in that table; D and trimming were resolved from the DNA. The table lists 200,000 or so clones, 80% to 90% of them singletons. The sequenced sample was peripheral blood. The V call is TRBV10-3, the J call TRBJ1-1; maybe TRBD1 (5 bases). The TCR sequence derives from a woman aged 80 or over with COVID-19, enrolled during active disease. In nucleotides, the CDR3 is TGTGCCATCAGTGAGAAAGCAGGGATCCCTGAAGCTTTCTTT. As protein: CAISEKAGIPEAFF.